The 18 T cell receptor beta chains reported below all come from one sample, sequenced in a study of cytomegalovirus exposure and HLA in healthy donors. Vbeta (60) and Jbeta (13) primers were used in the PCR. Some clones are missing from TCRdb's copy, which holds only in-frame ones; the method was immunoSEQ multiplex PCR. The repertoire holds roughly 250,000 clones, with roughly 70% as singletons. The sample comprised PBMCs. All receptors come from a female donor in good health and CMV-seronegative.

The chain uses TRBV21-1 and TRBJ1-5. TRBV21-1 is designated a pseudogene. CDR3 size: 16 residues. The CDR3 nucleotides are TGTGCCAGCAGCCTAAGGGAGGGGGTAAGCAATCAGCCCCAGCATTTT. This encodes CASSLREGVSNQPQHF.

Turning to this clone: At one of its ends the junction is not consistent with the germline gene, which may arise from a read error. The chain combines TRBV7-9 with TRBJ1-1, with unresolved D. This CDR3 contains 15 residues. In germline, CDR1 is SEHNR, CDR2 FQNEAQ (reference sequence). CDR3 DNA sequence: TGTTCCAGCAGCCAACCCCGGCGAGGAGGTGATGAAGCTTTCTTT. Encoded protein: CSSSQPRRGGDEAFF.

This chain links TRBV6-5 with TRBJ2-7, with no clear D. V was cut by 6 bases and J by 6 bases, with 15 bases left in between. The CDR3 runs to 13 residues. Germline V gene data show CDR1 as MNHEY and CDR2 as SVGAGI. CDR3 loop: CASRLNPWSEQYF. The CDR3 bases are TGTGCCAGCAGGTTAAACCCTTGGAGCGAGCAGTACTTC.

The chain couples TRBV10-2 to TRBJ2-7; 9 bases line up with TRBD2. Losses at the gene ends were 3 bases for V and 5 bases for J; bases not matched to a gene: 11. This CDR3 comprises 16 residues. Germline-derived CDR1 and CDR2 are WSHSY and SAAADI. CDR3 protein: CASSDPLSGSIHEQYF. CDR3 bases: TGCGCCAGCAGTGACCCCCTTAGCGGGAGCATCCACGAGCAGTACTTC.

CDR3 amino acids: CASSPRGRENEQFF. The CDR3 nucleotides are TGTGCCAGCAGCCCGCGCGGGAGGGAGAATGAGCAGTTCTTC. The chain is built from TRBV5-4 and TRBJ2-1; the match to TRBD2 covers 9 bases. Unmatched junction bases numbered 6, after V lost 4 bases and J lost 7 bases. Germline values: CDR1 SGHNT, CDR2 YYREEE (reference sequence). This CDR3 has 14 residues.

About this clone: Additional DNA sequences in this sample encode the identical CDR3. This chain uses TRBV19 with TRBJ2-1; 9 nucleotides line up with TRBD2. The CDR3 sequence is 15 residues long. Trimming took 3 bases from V and 2 from J; bases not matched to a gene: 2. The germline CDR1 and CDR2 sequences are LNHDA and SQIVND (reference sequence). CDR3 in DNA: TGTGCCAGTAGTATCGTAGCGGGAGCCTACAATGAGCAGTTCTTC. Its protein is CASSIVAGAYNEQFF.

The sample holds one count of this clone. The CDR3 here is CASSLPQRDTQYF. CDR3 in DNA: TGTGCCAGCAGCTTACCCCAGCGAGATACGCAGTATTTT. The genes are TRBV7-9 and TRBJ2-3; D unresolved. Trimming took off 2 bases at V and 5 bases at J, with 8 bases between the two ends. The CDR3 covers 13 residues. The germline V gene has CDR1 SEHNR and CDR2 FQNEAQ (reference sequence).

The CDR3 is CASTWAAGGKQYF. The CDR3 DNA reads as TGTGCCAGCACCTGGGCAGCGGGAGGCAAGCAGTACTTC. V is TRBV6-5 and J is TRBJ2-5, with 9 positions matching TRBD2. In germline, CDR1 is MNHEY, CDR2 SVGAGI. The CDR3 extends over 13 amino acids. V dropped 7 bases and J dropped 11; count of bases not matched to a gene: 11.

This clone was seen once. V gene TRBV27 combines with J gene TRBJ1-1; D possibly corresponds to TRBD1 (5 bases). Germline CDR1 is MNHEY and CDR2 is SMNVEV (reference sequence). The CDR3 is 12 residues long. Trimming removed 6 bases at V and 5 bases at J, with 10 bases between. Here the CDR3 reads CASRTERTEAFF. The CDR3 nucleotides are TGTGCCAGCAGGACAGAGAGGACTGAAGCTTTCTTT.

As concerns this clone: A read error may account for a junction end that differs from germline. This chain links TRBV2 with TRBJ2-1, with 10 bases that match TRBD1. This CDR3 is built from 15 residues. Germline CDR1 reads SNHLY; CDR2 reads FYNNEI. As DNA, the CDR3 is TGTGCCAGCAGAGAAGGACAGGGGGCCTACAATGAGCAGTTCTTC. Its translation is CASREGQGAYNEQFF.

This clone was picked up a small number of times. The genes are TRBV19 and TRBJ1-1; 8 bases are a match to TRBD1. The CDR3 spans 13 residues. Trimming took 6 bases from V and 6 from J; bases not matched to a gene: 6. Per the germline V gene, CDR1 is LNHDA and CDR2 is SQIVND (reference sequence). The CDR3: CASRDRDRPEAFF. The DNA of the CDR3 is TGTGCCAGTAGGGACCGGGACAGGCCTGAAGCTTTCTTT.

This clone has more than one count but fewer than ten. This chain uses TRBV6-1 with TRBJ1-5, with a possible D match to TRBD1 (5 bases). With 1 base removed from V and 0 bases from J, the gap between germline ends came to 22 bases. Germline CDR1 is MNHNS and CDR2 is SASEGT. This CDR3 region has 20 residues. The CDR3 region is CASSEVRGDSFWNSNQPQHF. CDR3 nucleotides: TGTGCCAGCAGTGAAGTTCGCGGCGACAGTTTTTGGAATAGCAATCAGCCCCAGCATTTT.

Details on this clone: Different DNA sequences within this sample yield the same CDR3. This chain connects TRBV6-1 to TRBJ2-7, with TRBD2 identical over 9 bases. The V gene's germline CDR1 is MNHNS and CDR2 SASEGT. This CDR3 is built from 16 residues. V shed 2 bases and J 5 bases; nucleotides not matched to a gene: 10. The CDR3 sequence is CASSERLADIRNEQYF. The CDR3 nucleotides are TGTGCCAGCAGTGAAAGACTAGCGGATATTAGAAACGAGCAGTACTTC.

J is TRBJ2-7 and V is TRBV29-1; TRBD2 might be the D (5 bases). V gave up 4 bases and J gave up 2 bases, with 9 bases separating them. The CDR3 covers 12 residues. CDR1 SQVTM and CDR2 ANQGSEA come from the germline V gene. CDR3 coding DNA: TGCAGCGTTGGTTTTAGCGCCTACGAGCAGTACTTC. It yields the protein CSVGFSAYEQYF.

The chain couples TRBV5-4 to TRBJ2-3; TRBD2 aligns across 7 bases. Germline values: CDR1 SGHNT, CDR2 YYREEE (reference sequence). V shed 0 bases and J 5 bases; nucleotides not matched to a gene: 3. The CDR3 is 14 amino acids. The CDR3 coding sequence is TGTGCCAGCAGCTTGGTGGGAGGGCTAGATACGCAGTATTTT. It translates to CASSLVGGLDTQYF.

V gene TRBV7-9 combines with J gene TRBJ2-7; 11 nucleotides line up with TRBD2. J was trimmed by 6 bases and V by 5 bases; bases with no gene match: 12. The CDR3 is 16 residues long. Germline V gene sequence: CDR1 SEHNR, CDR2 FQNEAQ (reference sequence). The CDR3 reads CASSNGGRLAGGEQYF. In DNA form, the CDR3 reads TGTGCCAGCAGCAACGGGGGTCGCCTAGCGGGAGGCGAGCAGTACTTC.

This clone was counted once. The chain combines TRBV6-1 with TRBJ1-4; possible D gene TRBD1, 5 bases. CDR3 length: 15 residues. Trimming removed 1 base at V and 3 bases at J, with 9 bases between. CDR1 is MNHNS and CDR2 is SASEGT in the germline V gene. Here the CDR3 reads CASSEGWGANEKLFF. In DNA form, the CDR3 reads TGTGCCAGCAGTGAAGGTTGGGGGGCTAATGAAAAACTGTTTTTT.

The chain uses TRBV5-6 and TRBJ2-5, with 8 bases aligning to TRBD2. This CDR3 has 15 residues. The J segment lost 5 bases and the V segment lost 3 bases, leaving 9 bases of the junction unmatched. Germline V gene data show CDR1 as SGHDT and CDR2 as YYEEEE. The CDR3 region is CASSSRGGGVETQYF. DNA of the CDR3: TGTGCCAGCAGCTCCCGGGGGGGAGGGGTGGAGACCCAGTACTTC.